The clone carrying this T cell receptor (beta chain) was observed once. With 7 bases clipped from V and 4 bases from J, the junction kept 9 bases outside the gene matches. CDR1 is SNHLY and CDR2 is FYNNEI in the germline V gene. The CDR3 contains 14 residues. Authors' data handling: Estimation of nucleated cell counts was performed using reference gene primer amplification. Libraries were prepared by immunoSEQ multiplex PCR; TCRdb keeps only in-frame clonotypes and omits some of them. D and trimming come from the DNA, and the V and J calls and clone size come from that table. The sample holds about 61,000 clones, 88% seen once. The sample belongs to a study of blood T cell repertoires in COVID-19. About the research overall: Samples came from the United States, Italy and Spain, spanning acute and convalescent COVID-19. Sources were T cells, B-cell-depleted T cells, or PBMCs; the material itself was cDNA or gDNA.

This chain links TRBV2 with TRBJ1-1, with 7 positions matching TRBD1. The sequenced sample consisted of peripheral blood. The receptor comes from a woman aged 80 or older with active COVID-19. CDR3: CASNREQGSTEAFF. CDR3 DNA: TGTGCCAGCAATCGGGAACAGGGGTCCACTGAAGCTTTCTTT.